This TCR beta chain was documented in a study of PD-L1 blockade in urothelial cancer (TCRdb year 2017). Regarding the study in general: Every patient began therapy in about 2014 and was given atezolizumab 1,200 mg intravenously every 3 weeks. About 85% of the roughly 29 patients were males with bladder-origin urothelial cancer, and about 60% of the roughly 30 reported a prior smoking history. An ECOG performance status of 0 or 1 was recorded for the patients, and 0 to 3 prior chemotherapy regimens had been received by the patients. Blood samples were analyzed at two time points: 3 weeks after treatment start (second dose) and 6 weeks after treatment start. Blood samples gave a median of around 140,000 T cells and 83,000 or so unique TCRs, with a median clonality of approximately 0.08. The study was an exploratory multi-omic analysis of somatic, immune and clinical correlates of response to PD-L1 blockade with atezolizumab in urothelial cancer. Pretreatment tumor samples and matched peripheral blood, collected serially before and after atezolizumab treatment, underwent TCR sequencing. Durable clinical benefit was defined as a progression-free survival longer than 6 months, and TCR features were additionally tested against progression-free survival and overall survival. In the same patients who had TCR sequencing, pretreatment tumors also underwent whole exome sequencing and RNA sequencing. Durable clinical benefit was achieved by nine patients and was not achieved by 20 patients. Pretreatment blood TCR-seq was available for twenty-nine patients, at least one posttreatment blood collection was obtained for about 25 patients, and tumor TCR-seq was available for about 25 patients.

Note on this clone: Its recognized antigen is unknown. No base qualities exist here, and no much larger clone lies one base off it.

Trimming leaves V shorter by 7 bases and J shorter by 2 bases, with the junction holding 12 bases beyond the gene matches. CDR1 and CDR2 are drawn from the germline V gene (reference sequence): GTSNPN, SVGIG. The CDR3 sequence holds 16 residues, the cysteine and phenylalanine included. The CDR3 DNA has 48 bases and is translated from base 1. The sample's time point label, in plain terms: peripheral blood 6 weeks after treatment start. A cohort of 25 to 35 patients with locally advanced or metastatic urothelial carcinoma, treated at Memorial Sloan Kettering on a trial protocol, was included. Peripheral blood mononuclear cells were collected pretreatment and during treatment, with between 1 and 8 total time points obtained per patient. The Qiagen DNeasy Blood extraction kit was used to purify genomic DNA from total PBMCs and tumor samples. PBMCs were collected pretreatment and during treatment and were isolated and stored as previously described.

Each PCR received spiked-in synthetic TCR analog templates so that absolute template abundance could be estimated from read counts. TCRbeta CDR3 regions were amplified from genomic DNA with bias-controlled V and J gene primers using the immunoSEQ assay. Sequencing of rearranged TCRbeta segments was performed at approximately 20X coverage. In the paper's pipeline: Sequencing errors were corrected by clustering and CDR3s were annotated against IMGT to assign V, D and J genes. Downstream analyses used only productive TCRbeta rearrangements and left out out-of-frame or stop-codon sequences. Clonality was computed as one minus Shannon entropy normalized by the log of the number of unique productive sequences. Fisher's exact test with Benjamini-Hochberg correction, using a cutoff of adjusted p below 0.01, was how clones that differed between time points or between blood and tumor were identified. Held by TCRdb, this immuneACCESS table contains in-frame sequences only and omits some clones. Under half of the omission traces to an unresolved V gene where checked; the cause of the rest is unknown. V and J calls and clone size are copied from that table; D and trimming were computed from the DNA. This sample holds 100,000 to 150,000 clones; about 83% were observed only once. The leading ten clones occupy roughly 2.4% of the sample.

Study-wide findings and limitations: Because of the small sample size (n ≈ 29) and the many exploratory analyses performed, the results are intended to be regarded as hypothesis-generating. At 3 weeks after the start of treatment, tumor-associated TCR clones in peripheral blood had expanded more in patients with durable benefit (n ≈ 22, p = 0.022). A pretreatment peripheral blood TCR clonality below the median was linked to improved progression-free and overall survival.

The clonotype was recovered from a man aged 50-60 years with urothelial cancer. The specimen comprised PBMCs, sampled around atezolizumab (anti-PD-L1) treatment. The rearrangement combines TRBV30 with TRBJ2-3; 10 junctional bases match TRBD2. The CDR3 region has the sequence CASQAGGMAVTDTQYF. The nucleotide sequence is given as TGTGCCTCACAAGCGGGAGGGATGGCCGTCACAGATACGCAGTATTTT.